In this sample, the clone carrying this TCR beta chain turned up many times. Its antigen is not known. This entry comes from a study of T-cell reconstitution after alpha-beta-depleted transplantation in children. Study outcomes and limitations: By one year post-transplant, T-cell counts and diversity largely arose from T cells that were newly produced. Roughly two months post-transplant, alpha-beta T cells reportedly originated from several hundred graft clones that had expanded.

V shed 3 bases and J shed 2 bases, with 6 bases lying between them. The CDR3 is 13 amino acids. Germline CDR1 reads MDHEN; CDR2 reads SYDVKM. Unique molecular identifiers were incorporated during preparation of the TCRbeta library. TCRdb reprocessed the PCR reads via MiXCR and lists one record per CDR3 protein. Of roughly 100,000 distinct CDR3 sequences detected, approximately 6% appear once; the ten largest clones hold approximately 6.6%. Sequencing was performed on PBMCs, mostly from graft donor cells, taken 60 days after TCRalphabeta/CD19-depleted stem cell transplant. The chain joins TRBV28 to TRBJ2-3; the D is unclear. The receptor comes from a female patient aged 2-15 years who had a stem cell transplant for Fanconi anemia, so the T cells may come from the graft donor. As DNA, the CDR3 is TGTGCCAGCAGTTTGAGCGTCACAGATACGCAGTATTTT. Translating gives CASSLSVTDTQYF.